The 9 T cell receptor beta chains reported below all come from one sample, sequenced in a study of identical twins. TCRdb passed the 5' RACE reads through MiXCR, listing each CDR3 protein once. This table has 540,000 or so distinct CDR3 sequences, 20% to 25% appearing once. Another study also made use of these data, one on yellow fever vaccine responses in identical twins.

Sample: CD4+ T cells sorted from blood. These receptors came from a woman under 30 in good health.

This chain connects TRBV20-1 to TRBJ2-3; D gene unclear. With 8 bases removed from V and 4 bases from J, the gap between germline ends came to 7 bases. The CDR3 consists of 10 residues. Germline V gives CDR1 DFQATT, CDR2 SNEGSKA (reference sequence). The CDR3 spells CSPGADTQYF. The CDR3 DNA reads as TGCAGTCCCGGTGCAGATACGCAGTATTTT.

This clonotype was counted many times. This chain joins TRBV12-3 or TRBV12-4 and TRBJ2-3; 9 bases align to TRBD2. V shed 5 bases and J 4 bases; nucleotides not matched to a gene: 4. CDR3 size: 14 residues. The CDR3 sequence is CASSPGLASDTQYF. CDR3 nucleotides: TGTGCCAGCAGTCCGGGACTAGCATCAGATACGCAGTATTTT.

The chain joins TRBV20-1 to TRBJ1-1; 8 bases agree with TRBD1. The V gene end was trimmed by 5 bases and the J gene end by 2 bases; junction bases not matched to a gene: 4. Looked up from germline, CDR1 is DFQATT and CDR2 is SNEGSKA (reference sequence). The CDR3 covers 13 residues. CDR3 DNA sequence: TGCAGTGCTGGCGACAGGGGAAACACTGAAGCTTTCTTT. Its protein product is CSAGDRGNTEAFF.

This clonotype was recorded many times. The chain links TRBV5-1 to TRBJ1-1, with D perhaps matching TRBD1 (6 bases). Trimming shortened V by 4 bases and J by 2 bases, and 12 bases separated the two germline ends. The CDR3 consists of 14 residues. The germline gives CDR1 SGHRS, CDR2 YFSETQ. The CDR3 protein is CASSPGGGNTEAFF. CDR3 bases: TGCGCCAGCAGCCCCGGGGGGGGCAACACTGAAGCTTTCTTT. The entire variable domain, with the rest obtained from reference TRBV5-1 and TRBJ1-1, is as follows: KAGVTQTPRYLIKTRGQQVTLSCSPISGHRSVSWYQQTPGQGLQFLFEYFSETQRNKGNFPGRFSGRQFSNSRSEMNVSTLELGDSALYLCASSPGGGNTEAFFGQGTRLTVV.

The chain couples TRBV6-1 to TRBJ2-2, with 8 positions matching TRBD1. In germline, CDR1 is MNHNS, CDR2 SASEGT. The CDR3 runs 16 residues. J was trimmed by 5 bases and V by 6 bases; bases with no gene match: 11. In DNA, the CDR3 is TGTGCCAGCAGCCACCCGGACAGGGTCTATACCGGGGAGCTGTTTTTT. It is translated as CASSHPDRVYTGELFF.

V usage is TRBV10-3 and J usage is TRBJ1-1, with 11 bases that match TRBD1. The CDR3 runs to 17 residues. Losses at the gene ends were 4 bases for V and 6 bases for J; bases not matched to a gene: 13. Per the germline V gene, CDR1 is ENHRY and CDR2 is SYGVKD. The CDR3 DNA reads as TGTGCCATCAGTGGAGGACAGGGGGCGCGAGGTTGGTCTGAAGCTTTCTTT. Its translation is CAISGGQGARGWSEAFF.

The rearrangement uses TRBV12-3 or TRBV12-4 and TRBJ2-3; 14 positions match TRBD2. This CDR3 is built from 19 residues. After removal of 5 bases from V and 0 bases from J, the junction contained 10 bases not matched to a gene. CDR3 DNA sequence: TGTGCCAGCAGTAAGGAGACGGGACTAGCGGGAGAGAGCACAGATACGCAGTATTTT. Translating it yields CASSKETGLAGESTDTQYF.

This clonotype was seen more than once but under ten times. The chain employs TRBV3-1 and TRBJ2-3, with unresolved D. There are 16 residues in the CDR3. CDR1 and CDR2 (germline): LGHDT, YNNKEL (reference sequence). V was pared by 0 bases and J by 1 base, with 11 bases between. The CDR3 region is CASSQDTSGRTDTQYF. The CDR3 bases are TGTGCCAGCAGCCAAGACACTTCCGGGCGCACAGATACGCAGTATTTT.

The V and J genes are TRBV6-1 and TRBJ2-7, with 11 bases lining up with TRBD1. CDR1 and CDR2 (germline): MNHNS, SASEGT. This CDR3 has 17 amino acids. Germline trimming cut 9 bases from V and 0 bases from J; bases unmatched to any gene: 13. CDR3 DNA sequence: TGTGCCAGGGGTCGGACAGGGGGCGTTTCGGACTCCTACGAGCAGTACGTC. Its translation: CARGRTGGVSDSYEQYV.